The 32 T cell receptor beta chains reported below all come from one sample, sequenced in a study of T cells in Graves' hyperthyroidism and ophthalmopathy. RNA transcripts were the template for amplifying TCR beta CDR3 regions. During a first-round RT-PCR of the TCR CDR3, the HTBI primer set was used. TCRdb reanalysed the multiplex PCR reads using MiXCR and keeps one entry per CDR3 protein. Of 500,000 to 650,000 distinct CDR3 sequences in the sample, roughly 17% were seen once. Sample: blood. Every receptor here comes from a woman aged 18-29 years with Graves' ophthalmopathy.

This clonotype was recorded many times. The V call is TRBV28, the J call TRBJ2-1; 11 bases are a match to TRBD1. Germline lookup yields CDR1 MDHEN and CDR2 SYDVKM. There are 17 residues in the CDR3. V lost 6 bases and J lost 0; bases outside the gene matches: 7. The CDR3 DNA reads as TGTGCCAGCAGCTTAAGGACAGGGGGCTACTCCTACAATGAGCAGTTCTTC. This gives the protein CASSLRTGGYSYNEQFF.

This clonotype was recorded a few times. V is TRBV20-1 and J is TRBJ1-6; 8 positions agree with TRBD1. This CDR3 contains 16 residues. V was pared by 1 base and J by 5 bases, with 7 bases of the junction left unmatched. In germline, CDR1 is DFQATT, CDR2 SNEGSKA (reference sequence). CDR3 sequence (DNA): TGCAGTGCTAGAGGACCGACAGGGGTCAATAATTCACCCCTCCACTTT. Its translation is CSARGPTGVNNSPLHF.

This clonotype was observed a few times. The J gene is TRBJ1-4, the V gene TRBV19; D not resolved. The CDR3 has 15 amino acids. Between the trimmed V and J ends, which lost 4 bases and 5 bases, there was a span of 14 bases. Germline lookup yields CDR1 LNHDA and CDR2 SQIVND (reference sequence). CDR3 nucleotide sequence: TGTGCCAGTAGTACCCCCAGGTCGGGGAATGAAAAACTGTTTTTT. Its translation: CASSTPRSGNEKLFF.

This clonotype was seen repeatedly, ten times or more. The gene calls are TRBV5-8 and TRBJ2-3; tentatively, D is TRBD1 (6 bases). Trimming cost V 3 bases and J 2 bases, with 22 bases left between them. Looked up from germline, CDR1 is SGHTS and CDR2 is YDEGEE. The CDR3 is made up of 18 amino acids. CDR3 nucleotides: TGTGCCAGCAGCTGGGGGCCGTGGGGAAAGAGGGACACAGATACGCAGTATTTT. Translated, it gives CASSWGPWGKRDTDTQYF.

This clonotype showed up just a few times. The J gene is TRBJ2-5, the V gene TRBV11-3; D perhaps matches TRBD2 (6 bases). The germline CDR1 and CDR2 sequences are SGHNT and YENEEA. V lost 5 bases to trimming and J lost 5 bases, with 12 bases between them. The CDR3 length is 13 residues. The CDR3 DNA sequence: TGTGCCAGCAGCCACGACCGGGGGGAGACCCAGTACTTC. Translated: CASSHDRGETQYF.

This clonotype was seen repeatedly, ten times or more. The chain employs TRBV5-1 and TRBJ2-1, with 9 bases aligning to TRBD1. The CDR3 has 15 residues. Per the germline V gene, CDR1 is SGHRS and CDR2 is YFSETQ. The V and J ends lost 1 base and 2 bases, in that order; junction bases with no gene match: 1. The CDR3 reads CASSLTGGTYNEQFF. For the CDR3, the DNA is TGCGCCAGCAGCTTGACAGGGGGCACCTACAATGAGCAGTTCTTC.

The V and J genes are TRBV6-1 and TRBJ1-5; D not certain. From germline, CDR1 is MNHNS and CDR2 SASEGT. CDR3 length: 16 residues. Trimming shortened V by 3 bases and J by 2 bases, and 14 bases separated the two germline ends. This chain's CDR3 is CASSDGQVSGNQPQHF. The CDR3 bases are TGTGCCAGCAGTGATGGCCAGGTTTCGGGCAATCAGCCCCAGCATTTT.

In regard to this clonotype: One end of the junction does not line up with germline, which may come from a read error. This rearrangement joins TRBV7-6 to TRBJ2-5; D ambiguous. CDR1 and CDR2 (germline): SGHVS, FNYEAQ. The CDR3 loop spans 14 amino acids. CDR3: CASSPSREVGTQYF. In nucleotides, the CDR3 is TGTGCTAGCAGCCCGAGCCGAGAAGTAGGGACCCAGTACTTC.

This clonotype was picked up many times. The genes are TRBV28 and TRBJ2-1; TRBD2 might be the D (6 bases). The V and J ends lost 5 bases and 5 bases respectively, with 25 bases between them. Looked up from germline, CDR1 is MDHEN and CDR2 is SYDVKM. The CDR3 loop spans 18 amino acids. The CDR3 sequence: CASSQPGGRGSRDNEQFF. The CDR3 DNA is TGTGCCAGCAGTCAGCCCGGGGGTCGTGGGAGCAGGGACAATGAGCAGTTCTTC.

The chain uses TRBV18 and TRBJ1-5; D is perhaps TRBD1 (5 bases). CDR3 length equals 16 residues. The V end was cut by 4 bases, the J end by 4 bases, with 17 bases between. Per germline, CDR1 KGHSH and CDR2 LQKENI. The CDR3 sequence: CASSLNDGTVNQPQHF. The CDR3 DNA sequence: TGTGCCAGCTCACTCAACGACGGGACGGTGAATCAGCCCCAGCATTTT.

This clonotype was seen ten or more times. This chain links TRBV20-1 with TRBJ2-7; 11 bases are a match to TRBD2. In germline, CDR1 is DFQATT, CDR2 SNEGSKA (reference sequence). This CDR3 is 14 amino acids long. V lost 4 bases, J lost 7 bases, and 9 bases stayed unmatched. DNA for the CDR3: TGCAGTGCTACCTTAGCGGGGGGGCCGGGGGAGCAGTACTTC. It encodes CSATLAGGPGEQYF.

The rearrangement joins TRBV20-1 to TRBJ1-5; perhaps TRBD1 as D (5 bases). The CDR3 sequence is 14 residues long. In germline, CDR1 is DFQATT, CDR2 SNEGSKA (reference sequence). Trimming left V 2 bases short and J 0 bases short, with 8 bases between. The CDR3 bases are TGCAGTGCTAGATTGGGACTTAGCAATCAGCCCCAGCATTTT. It codes for CSARLGLSNQPQHF.

The CDR3 coding sequence is TGTGCCAGCAGTCGGGACGTTGCCACCGGGGAGCTGTTTTTT. It is translated as CASSRDVATGELFF. The chain links TRBV7-2 to TRBJ2-2; D possibly uses TRBD1 or TRBD2 (5 bases each). From germline, CDR1 is SGHTA and CDR2 FQGNSA. This CDR3 has 14 residues. The germline V and J ends were trimmed by 6 bases and 4 bases, with 12 bases remaining between them.

This clonotype turned up a few times. J is TRBJ2-7 and V is TRBV4-1, with a tentative D call TRBD1 (5 bases). This CDR3 contains 14 residues. The germline V gene encodes CDR1 MGHRA and CDR2 YSYEKL. Trimming took 4 bases from V and 0 from J, leaving 10 bases between them. The CDR3 spells CASSRLGRSYEQYF. In DNA, the CDR3 is TGCGCCAGCAGCCGTCTGGGGCGCTCCTACGAGCAGTACTTC.

This chain joins TRBV6-9 and TRBJ1-1; a weak D match, TRBD1 (5 bases). CDR1 and CDR2 from the germline V gene are MNHGY and SVAAGI. Between the trimmed V and J ends, which lost 3 bases and 3 bases, there was a span of 11 bases. The CDR3 consists of 14 residues. CDR3 sequence (DNA): TGTGCCAGCAGTTACGGGGCGCGCCACACTGAAGCTTTCTTT. It specifies CASSYGARHTEAFF.

In this sample, this clonotype turned up many times. V is TRBV3-1 and J is TRBJ2-1; 15 bases line up with TRBD2. Unmatched junction bases numbered 8, after V lost 3 bases and J lost 8 bases. CDR3 length: 17 residues. CDR1 is LGHDT, CDR2 YNNKEL, per germline (reference sequence). The CDR3 protein is CASSQISGTSGRYEQFF. CDR3 DNA sequence: TGTGCCAGCAGCCAGATTTCCGGGACTAGCGGGAGGTATGAGCAGTTCTTC.

In DNA form, the CDR3 reads TGTGCCAGCAGCCGACTAGCGGCTTCGAACACCGGGGAGCTGTTTTTT. Amino acid sequence: CASSRLAASNTGELFF. The V and J genes are TRBV6-2 or TRBV6-3 and TRBJ2-2; TRBD2 matches at 9 bases. Germline CDR1 MNHEY, CDR2 SVGEGT. With V trimmed by 6 bases and J by 0 bases, 5 bases remained unmatched. The CDR3 consists of 16 residues.

This clonotype was seen a single time. The J gene is TRBJ1-1, the V gene TRBV6-9; no clear D. Germline loops: CDR1 MNHGY, CDR2 SVAAGI. The CDR3 spans 16 residues. V shed 3 bases and J shed 5 bases, with 19 bases lying between them. The CDR3, as DNA: TGTGCCAGCAGTTACCAGAGTTTACAAGGGCGGACTGAAGCTTTCTTT. Its protein is CASSYQSLQGRTEAFF.

This clonotype was recorded at least ten times. The chain links TRBV24-1 to TRBJ1-3; tentative D call: TRBD1 (5 bases). Germline CDR1 reads KGHDR; CDR2 reads SFDVKD. CDR3 length: 17 residues. V dropped 12 bases and J dropped 1 base, with 24 bases sitting between them. CDR3 DNA: TGTGCCGGACCAGTGAAGGGGCAGTGGGAGTCTGGAAACACCATATATTTT. This codes for CAGPVKGQWESGNTIYF.

This clonotype was detected only a few times. This sequence joins TRBV5-6 and TRBJ1-1; no reliable D call. The CDR3 is 13 residues long. Germline V gene sequence: CDR1 SGHDT, CDR2 YYEEEE. V was shortened by 0 bases and J by 4 bases, with 7 bases between the two germline ends. For the CDR3, the DNA is TGTGCCAGCAGCTTGGTTTTAGTCACTGAAGCTTTCTTT. Translating gives CASSLVLVTEAFF.

This clonotype was counted many times. J is TRBJ2-1 and V is TRBV5-5; 7 positions match TRBD1. Germline V lookup: CDR1 SGHKS, CDR2 YYEKEE (reference sequence). Trimming removed 3 bases from V and 4 bases from J; junction bases left unmatched: 7. This CDR3 is 15 amino acids long. CDR3 nucleotide sequence: TGTGCCAGCAGCTCGATTTGGGACAGTTACAATGAGCAGTTCTTC. Protein: CASSSIWDSYNEQFF.

This clonotype was seen more than once but under ten times. V usage is TRBV25-1 and J usage is TRBJ2-5; D assignment may be TRBD1 or TRBD2 (5 bases each). Trimming removed 2 bases at V and 5 bases at J, with 12 bases between. Germline CDR1 and CDR2: MGHDK and SYGVNS. This CDR3 is 14 amino acids long. CDR3 sequence: CASSERGAGETQYF. CDR3 coding DNA: TGTGCCAGCAGTGAAAGAGGGGCCGGGGAGACCCAGTACTTC.

This chain uses TRBV5-1 with TRBJ2-3; 7 bases align to TRBD1. The CDR3 has 13 amino acids. CDR1 and CDR2 (germline): SGHRS, YFSETQ. Trimming cost V 7 bases and J 3 bases; bases outside gene matches: 5. CDR3 coding DNA: TGCGCCAGCCTGGACAGGTATACAGATACGCAGTATTTT. This encodes CASLDRYTDTQYF.

On this clonotype: Given a much more abundant clone one base away, this may be a read error. The V gene is TRBV3-1, the J gene TRBJ2-1, with 11 bases lining up with TRBD2. V trimming: 1 base; J trimming: 0 bases; junction bases outside the gene matches: 8. The germline V gene encodes CDR1 LGHDT and CDR2 YNNKEL (reference sequence). This CDR3 comprises 19 residues. CDR3 DNA sequence: TGTGCCAGCAGCCAAGGTGGGGGGACTAGCGGTCTCTCCTACAATGAGCAGTTCTTC. Protein product: CASSQGGGTSGLSYNEQFF.

The chain couples TRBV5-1 to TRBJ2-1, with D perhaps TRBD1 (5 bases). Germline CDR1 SGHRS, CDR2 YFSETQ. This CDR3 has 15 residues. The V gene lost 0 bases and the J gene lost 9 bases, with 16 bases spanning the gap. The CDR3 DNA follows: TGCGCCAGCAGCTTGGCCAGGGTAGGGATTGGTGAGCAGTTCTTC. This sequence encodes CASSLARVGIGEQFF.

This clonotype was counted only a few times. J is TRBJ1-1 and V is TRBV5-6; a weak D match, TRBD1 (6 bases). CDR1 is SGHDT and CDR2 is YYEEEE in the germline V gene. Trimming removed 0 bases from V and 3 bases from J, with 12 bases in between. The CDR3 loop spans 15 amino acids. CDR3 residues: CASSLEGGRDTEAFF. The CDR3 region has the DNA TGTGCCAGCAGCTTGGAGGGGGGGAGGGACACTGAAGCTTTCTTT.

This clonotype was seen more than once but under ten times. The rearrangement uses TRBV24-1 and TRBJ2-1; D is possibly TRBD2 (6 bases). The germline V gene encodes CDR1 KGHDR and CDR2 SFDVKD. This CDR3 has 15 residues. V lost 1 base to trimming and J lost 7 bases, with 13 bases between them. In nucleotides, the CDR3 is TGTGCCACCAGTGATTTTAGGGCAGGGAGGAATGAGCAGTTCTTC. Its protein is CATSDFRAGRNEQFF.

This clonotype has more than one count but fewer than ten. V and J are TRBV20-1 and TRBJ1-5; D remains ambiguous. CDR1 DFQATT and CDR2 SNEGSKA come from the germline V gene (reference sequence). The CDR3 spans 13 residues. Trimming shortened V by 1 base and J by 8 bases, and 12 bases separated the two germline ends. This CDR3 is CSARGWADKPQHF. In nucleotides, the CDR3 is TGCAGTGCTAGAGGCTGGGCAGATAAGCCCCAGCATTTT.

V and J are TRBV7-9 and TRBJ2-7, with TRBD1 matching over 9 bases. The CDR3 consists of 15 residues. The trim removed 2 bases at V and 5 bases at J, leaving 7 bases unmatched. Germline-derived CDR1 and CDR2 are SEHNR and FQNEAQ (reference sequence). CDR3 in amino acids: CASSLPPGQGHEQYF. The CDR3 nucleotides are TGTGCCAGCAGCTTACCCCCGGGACAGGGCCACGAGCAGTACTTC.

There are many counts of this clonotype. This chain links TRBV12-3 or TRBV12-4 with TRBJ2-7, with 8 bases identical to TRBD1. The CDR3 sequence is 12 residues long. With 10 bases clipped from V and 3 bases from J, the junction kept 5 bases outside the gene matches. The CDR3 reads CATGQGLYEQYF. CDR3 DNA sequence: TGTGCCACAGGACAGGGTCTCTACGAGCAGTACTTC.

This clonotype showed up many times. V usage is TRBV20-1 and J usage is TRBJ2-1, with 10 bases that match TRBD2. The trim removed 2 bases at V and 6 bases at J, leaving 13 bases unmatched. The V gene's germline CDR1 is DFQATT and CDR2 SNEGSKA (reference sequence). The CDR3 has 17 amino acids. The CDR3 sequence is CSARFLAGGIPPNEQFF. For the CDR3, the DNA is TGCAGTGCTAGATTTTTAGCGGGAGGTATACCCCCCAATGAGCAGTTCTTC.

Concerning this clonotype itself: One end of the junction varies from germline; a read error may be responsible. The V and J genes are TRBV7-3 and TRBJ1-1, with D possibly TRBD1 on 5 matching bases. Germline CDR1 reads SGHTA; CDR2 reads FQGTGA. There are 14 residues in the CDR3. CDR3 DNA: TGTGCCAGCAGCTTATCCCCGGGGCCCACTGGAGCTTTCTTT. It translates to CASSLSPGPTGAFF.